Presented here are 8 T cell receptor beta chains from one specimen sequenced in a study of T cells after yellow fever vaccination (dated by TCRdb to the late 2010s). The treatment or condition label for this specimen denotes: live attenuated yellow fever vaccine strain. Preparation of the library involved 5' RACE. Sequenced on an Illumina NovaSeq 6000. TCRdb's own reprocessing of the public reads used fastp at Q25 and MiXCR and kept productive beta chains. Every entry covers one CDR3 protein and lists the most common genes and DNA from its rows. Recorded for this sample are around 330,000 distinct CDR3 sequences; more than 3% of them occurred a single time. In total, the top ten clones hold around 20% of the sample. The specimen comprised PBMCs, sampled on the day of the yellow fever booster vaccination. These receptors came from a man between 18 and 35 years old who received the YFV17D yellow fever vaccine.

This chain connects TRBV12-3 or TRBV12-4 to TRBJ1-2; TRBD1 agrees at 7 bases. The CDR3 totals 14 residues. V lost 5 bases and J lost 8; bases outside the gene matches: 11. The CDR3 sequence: CASSPTAGGEGYTF. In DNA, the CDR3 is TGTGCCAGCAGTCCAACGGCAGGGGGAGAGGGCTACACCTTC.

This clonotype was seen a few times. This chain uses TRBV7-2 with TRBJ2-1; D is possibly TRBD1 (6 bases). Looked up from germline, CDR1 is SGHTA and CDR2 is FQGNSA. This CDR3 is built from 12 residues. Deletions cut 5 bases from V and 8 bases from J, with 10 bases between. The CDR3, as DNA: TGTGCCAGCAGCGCACAGGGCTATGAGCAGTTCTTC. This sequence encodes CASSAQGYEQFF.

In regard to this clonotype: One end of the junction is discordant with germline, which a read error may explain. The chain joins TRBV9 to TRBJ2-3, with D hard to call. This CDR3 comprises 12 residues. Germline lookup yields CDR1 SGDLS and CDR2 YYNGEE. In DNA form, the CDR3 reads TGTGCCAGCAGCGTAGGTACAGATACGCAGTCTTTT. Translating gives CASSVGTDTQSF.

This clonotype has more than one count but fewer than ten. CDR3 coding DNA: TGTGCCACCAGCAGAGATGAGGGGAACCTGAACACTGAAGCTTTCTTT. This gives the protein CATSRDEGNLNTEAFF. V is TRBV15 and J is TRBJ1-1, with TRBD1 as a possible D gene (5 bases). The CDR3 loop spans 16 amino acids. Trimming shortened V by 0 bases and J by 0 bases, and 11 bases separated the two germline ends. The germline gives CDR1 LNHNV, CDR2 YYDKDF (reference sequence).

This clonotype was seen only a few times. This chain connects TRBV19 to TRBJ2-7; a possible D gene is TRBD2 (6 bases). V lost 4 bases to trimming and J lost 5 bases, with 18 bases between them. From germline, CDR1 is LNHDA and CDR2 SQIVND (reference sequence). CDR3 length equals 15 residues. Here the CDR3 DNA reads TGTGCCAGTAGTAGGCCCGACGCAGGGAGGAACGAGCAGTACTTC. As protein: CASSRPDAGRNEQYF.

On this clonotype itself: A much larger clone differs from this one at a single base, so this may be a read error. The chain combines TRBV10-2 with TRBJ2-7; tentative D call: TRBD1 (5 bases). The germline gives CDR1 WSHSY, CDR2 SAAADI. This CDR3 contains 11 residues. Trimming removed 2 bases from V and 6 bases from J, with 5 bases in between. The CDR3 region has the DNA TGCGCCAGCAGTGAGGGGGCCGAGCAGTACTTC. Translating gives CASSEGAEQYF.

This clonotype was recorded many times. The CDR3 sequence is CASSFPGATADTQYF. CDR3 DNA sequence: TGTGCCAGCAGTTTTCCTGGGGCTACAGCAGATACGCAGTATTTT. The chain combines TRBV2 with TRBJ2-3; weak D call: TRBD1 (5 bases). This CDR3 is built from 15 residues. Germline-derived CDR1 and CDR2 are SNHLY and FYNNEI. V was clipped by 5 bases and J by 4 bases, with 16 bases between them.

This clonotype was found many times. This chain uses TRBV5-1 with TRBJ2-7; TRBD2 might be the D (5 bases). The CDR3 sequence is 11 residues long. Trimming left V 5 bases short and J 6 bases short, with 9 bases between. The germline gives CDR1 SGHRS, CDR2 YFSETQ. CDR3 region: CASRAEGEQYF. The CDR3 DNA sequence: TGCGCCAGCAGGGCAGAGGGCGAGCAGTACTTC.